These 9 T cell receptor beta chains came from one sample sequenced in a study of T-cell reconstitution after alpha-beta-depleted transplantation in children. Construction of the TCRbeta library involved unique molecular identifiers. One entry per CDR3 protein, called by TCRdb with MiXCR from the PCR reads. The profile shows about 640,000 distinct CDR3 sequences, approximately 17% of them singletons. Material: PBMCs from the stem cell graft donor, obtained from the stem cell graft. Receptors were obtained from a human donor who donated a stem cell graft to a child with acute myeloid leukemia.

The sample holds many counts of this clonotype. V is TRBV20-1 and J is TRBJ2-3; perhaps TRBD1 as D (6 bases). Looked up from germline, CDR1 is DFQATT and CDR2 is SNEGSKA (reference sequence). Deletions cut 3 bases from V and 6 bases from J, with 13 bases between. CDR3 length: 13 residues. The CDR3 bases are TGCAGTGCTAGGGATCAGGGGTGGGATACGCAGTATTTT. Encoded protein: CSARDQGWDTQYF.

This sequence joins TRBV7-2 and TRBJ2-5; 7 bases fit TRBD2. CDR3 length equals 16 residues. Trimming removed 2 bases from V and 2 bases from J; junction bases left unmatched: 8. Germline V CDR1 and CDR2: SGHTA, FQGNSA. The DNA for the CDR3 is TGTGCCAGCAGCTTATTCTTGGCGGGGGAGCAAGAGACCCAGTACTTC. Its translation is CASSLFLAGEQETQYF.

V is TRBV6-2 or TRBV6-3 and J is TRBJ1-6; D is undetermined. V lost 4 bases to trimming and J lost 0 bases, with 13 bases between them. CDR1 is MNHEY, CDR2 SVGEGT, per germline. The CDR3 loop spans 17 amino acids. Written as DNA, the CDR3 is TGTGCCAGCAGTTCCAGACGAGTAAGCTCCTATAATTCACCCCTCCACTTT. This gives the protein CASSSRRVSSYNSPLHF.

This clonotype occurred many times. The rearrangement uses TRBV20-1 and TRBJ2-3; D is tentatively TRBD1 or TRBD2 (5 bases each). Germline V CDR1 and CDR2: DFQATT, SNEGSKA (reference sequence). This CDR3 is 16 amino acids long. Trimming took off 5 bases at V and 1 base at J, with 19 bases between the two ends. CDR3 amino acids: CSAPRGAAGGTDTQYF. The CDR3 nucleotides are TGCAGTGCTCCGAGAGGGGCGGCAGGCGGCACAGATACGCAGTATTTT.

The chain is built from TRBV30 and TRBJ2-7, with no clear D. The germline V gene encodes CDR1 GTSNPN and CDR2 SVGIG (reference sequence). The CDR3 totals 13 residues. With 4 bases removed from V and 2 bases from J, the gap between germline ends came to 12 bases. The CDR3 nucleotides are TGTGCCTGGAACCCGGACGGAACCTACGAGCAGTACTTC. Protein: CAWNPDGTYEQYF.

This clonotype was seen many times. The CDR3 region is CTATEGGADTQYF. In DNA, the CDR3 is TGCACCGCTACGGAAGGGGGCGCAGATACGCAGTATTTT. The chain is built from TRBV20-1 and TRBJ2-3, with 7 bases aligning to TRBD1. The CDR3 spans 13 residues. From germline, CDR1 is DFQATT and CDR2 SNEGSKA (reference sequence).

V gene TRBV6-5 combines with J gene TRBJ2-1; TRBD1 aligns across 12 bases. The V segment lost 2 bases and the J segment 10 bases; nucleotides outside the gene matches: 6. The CDR3 contains 15 residues. Per the germline V gene, CDR1 is MNHEY and CDR2 is SVGAGI. As DNA, the CDR3 is TGTGCCAGCAGTTACAAGGGACAGGGGGCCTGGGAGCAGTTCTTC. Protein: CASSYKGQGAWEQFF.

This clonotype was picked up many times. The chain combines TRBV5-6 with TRBJ2-3, with D tentatively TRBD2 (5 bases). V gave up 2 bases and J gave up 3 bases, with 10 bases separating them. The germline V gene encodes CDR1 SGHDT and CDR2 YYEEEE. The CDR3 consists of 14 residues. The CDR3 DNA is TGTGCCAGCAGCTTTGAATTAGCGACAGATACGCAGTATTTT. It specifies CASSFELATDTQYF.

Ten or more counts support this clonotype. This sequence joins TRBV3-1 and TRBJ2-7; the D gene is possibly TRBD2 (5 bases). This CDR3 has 16 residues. CDR1 LGHDT and CDR2 YNNKEL come from the germline V gene (reference sequence). With 0 bases removed from V and 0 bases from J, the gap between germline ends came to 12 bases. In DNA, the CDR3 is TGTGCCAGCAGCCAAGATGCGGGCAGGCCCTCCTACGAGCAGTACTTC. Translating it yields CASSQDAGRPSYEQYF.